This entry is about one T cell receptor (beta chain). Its antigen remains unidentified. The repertoire was sequenced with immunoSEQ multiplex PCR; TCRdb's copy has only in-frame clones and lacks some. This sample carries about 63,000 clones, around 88% of them seen once, and the ten largest clones take less than 0.8%. The source of the sample is a study of OX40 agonist ivuxolimab in advanced cancers. Study-wide context: Patients got intravenous ivuxolimab at 0.01 to 10 mg/kg every 2 weeks. Patients were around 83% male with ages roughly 20 to 80, mean about 54.

The study's findings and limits: Relatively little clonal expansion, among the lowest observed, appeared in partial responders at 0.1-3.0 mg/kg.

With 6 bases clipped from V and 5 bases from J, the junction kept 11 bases outside the gene matches. CDR1 is MDHEN, CDR2 SYDVKM, per germline. The CDR3 contains 15 residues. The sample was CD4+ or CD8+ T cells sorted from blood, taken in a trial of the OX40 agonist ivuxolimab. This TCR came from an adult with an advanced solid tumor such as melanoma, head and neck, liver or kidney cancer. This rearrangement joins TRBV28 to TRBJ1-1, with TRBD1 matching over 8 bases. CDR3 bases: TGTGCCAGCAGACTCCTCAGGGGGCGCGGGACTGAAGCTTTCTTT. Its protein product is CASRLLRGRGTEAFF.